A single sample is the source of the 20 T cell receptor beta chains below, sequenced in a study of blood T cell repertoires in COVID-19. Here immunoSEQ multiplex PCR was the method, and the copy in TCRdb shows in-frame clones only, minus some. Here the sample spans approximately 270,000 clones, about 85% being singletons. Sequenced material: peripheral blood. The source of these receptors is a human donor with COVID-19, enrolled during active disease. The donor label of this sample is uncertain.

V gene TRBV7-9 combines with J gene TRBJ1-6, with TRBD1 as a possible D gene (6 bases). Germline V gene lookup returns CDR1 SEHNR and CDR2 FQNEAQ (reference sequence). The CDR3 totals 18 residues. V lost 5 bases, J lost 2 bases, and 19 bases lay in between. In nucleotides, the CDR3 is TGTGCCAGCAGCCCGACAGGCTTAGAGGGTGCCTATAATTCACCCCTCCACTTT. Encoded protein: CASSPTGLEGAYNSPLHF.

The chain recombines TRBV3-1 (or the pseudogene TRBV3-2) with TRBJ1-1; 7 bases align to TRBD1. Germline lookup yields CDR1 LGHDT and CDR2 YNNKEL (reference sequence). The junction had 8 bases not matched to a gene; V was cut back by 2 bases and J by 5 bases. The CDR3 is 15 residues long. In nucleotides, the CDR3 is TGTGCCAGCAGCCAAAATGTAGGGGGCGGAACTGAAGCTTTCTTT. Its translation is CASSQNVGGGTEAFF.

The V gene is TRBV6-2 or TRBV6-3, the J gene TRBJ1-5; TRBD1 agrees at 8 bases. The CDR3 length is 15 residues. Germline V gives CDR1 MNHEY, CDR2 SVGEGT. After removal of 4 bases from V and 7 bases from J, the junction contained 9 bases not matched to a gene. Here the CDR3 reads CASSLYRGVVQPQHF. The CDR3 DNA reads TGTGCCAGCAGTTTATACAGGGGGGTGGTGCAGCCCCAGCATTTT.

The chain is built from TRBV19 and TRBJ2-7; possible D gene TRBD1, 6 bases. This CDR3 has 13 residues. Trimming took off 4 bases at V and 2 bases at J, with 9 bases between the two ends. Germline CDR1 reads LNHDA; CDR2 reads SQIVND (reference sequence). In DNA form, the CDR3 reads TGTGCCAGTAGTACTGGACAGACCTACGAGCAGTACTTC. Protein product: CASSTGQTYEQYF.

The chain has TRBV2 and TRBJ2-6, with 10 bases matching TRBD1. Germline values: CDR1 SNHLY, CDR2 FYNNEI. V lost 6 bases and J lost 1; bases outside the gene matches: 6. This CDR3 spans 17 amino acids. The CDR3 region is CASREDRGVSGANVLTF. DNA for the CDR3: TGTGCCAGCAGAGAGGACAGGGGGGTGTCTGGGGCCAACGTCCTGACTTTC.

The chain joins TRBV28 to TRBJ1-5; D is perhaps TRBD1 (5 bases). Germline loops: CDR1 MDHEN, CDR2 SYDVKM. The CDR3 length is 14 residues. The V end lost 5 bases, the J end lost 4 bases, and 12 bases lay between the germline ends. CDR3 loop: CASSQNGQNQPQHF. In DNA form, the CDR3 reads TGTGCCAGCAGTCAAAACGGACAAAATCAGCCCCAGCATTTT.

V gene TRBV6-4 combines with J gene TRBJ1-4; D possibly corresponds to TRBD1 (5 bases). V shed 6 bases and J shed 4 bases, with 12 bases lying between them. CDR1 and CDR2 from the germline V gene are MRHNA and SNTAGT. The CDR3 extends over 14 amino acids. CDR3 sequence reads: CASSQRGGNEKLFF. The CDR3 bases are TGTGCCAGCAGCCAGCGCGGGGGTAATGAAAAACTGTTTTTT.

This clone was picked up one time. The V gene is TRBV11-3, the J gene TRBJ2-3; the D gene is possibly TRBD1 (5 bases). The V end lost 2 bases, the J end lost 6 bases, and 18 bases lay between the germline ends. This CDR3 spans 16 amino acids. Germline CDR1 SGHNT, CDR2 YENEEA. The CDR3 loop reads CASSLRGLDPSDTQYF. DNA of the CDR3: TGTGCCAGCAGCTTAAGGGGTTTGGACCCTTCCGATACGCAGTATTTT.

The gene calls are TRBV27 and TRBJ2-1; tentative D call: TRBD1 (6 bases). The CDR3 runs 16 residues. CDR1 and CDR2 from the germline V gene are MNHEY and SMNVEV (reference sequence). Trimming cost V 5 bases and J 2 bases, with 16 bases left between them. CDR3 sequence reads: CASSTPPGATYNEQFF. The CDR3, as DNA: TGTGCCAGCAGTACTCCCCCAGGGGCAACCTACAATGAGCAGTTCTTC.

This clone has only a few counts. The chain links TRBV27 to TRBJ1-1, with a possible D match to TRBD1 (6 bases). Germline assignment: CDR1 MNHEY and CDR2 SMNVEV (reference sequence). This CDR3 spans 17 amino acids. The ends were cut back, 9 bases at V and 2 bases at J, with 25 bases in the middle. CDR3 amino acids: CARSGLAGAFLNTEAFF. Here the CDR3 DNA reads TGTGCCAGATCGGGGTTGGCAGGGGCCTTTTTAAACACTGAAGCTTTCTTT.

V and J are TRBV28 and TRBJ1-2, with 9 bases aligning to TRBD1. The CDR3 consists of 13 residues. With 5 bases clipped from V and 7 bases from J, the junction kept 5 bases outside the gene matches. The germline V gene has CDR1 MDHEN and CDR2 SYDVKM. CDR3 nucleotide sequence: TGTGCCAGCAGTAAACAGGGGGCGGCTGGCTACACCTTC. Protein sequence: CASSKQGAAGYTF.

The chain carries TRBV5-1 and TRBJ2-3, with 8 bases fitting TRBD2. The CDR3 covers 14 residues. Germline assignment: CDR1 SGHRS and CDR2 YFSETQ. Unmatched junction bases numbered 6, after V lost 4 bases and J lost 5 bases. In DNA form, the CDR3 reads TGCGCCAGCAGCATAGCGGGACCGGGAGATACGCAGTATTTT. It specifies CASSIAGPGDTQYF.

The chain employs TRBV6-5 and TRBJ2-7, with 7 bases that match TRBD1. CDR1 and CDR2 from the germline V gene are MNHEY and SVGAGI. The ends lost 5 bases at V and 1 base at J; junction bases unmatched: 2. The CDR3 spans 13 residues. In nucleotides, the CDR3 is TGTGCCAGCAGTCAGACAGGGTCCTACGAGCAGTACTTC. This encodes CASSQTGSYEQYF.

In DNA form, the CDR3 reads TGTGCCAGCAGCTCCCGGGGGGGGTTCACCGGGGAGCTGTTTTTT. It encodes CASSSRGGFTGELFF. This chain links TRBV7-2 with TRBJ2-2; 8 bases fit TRBD2. Per germline, CDR1 SGHTA and CDR2 FQGNSA. With V trimmed by 4 bases and J by 4 bases, 5 bases remained unmatched. The CDR3 is 15 amino acids.

This rearrangement joins TRBV20-1 to TRBJ1-2; 7 bases are shared with TRBD1. CDR1 is DFQATT, CDR2 SNEGSKA, per germline (reference sequence). The CDR3 contains 14 residues. Trimming at V came to 3 bases and at J to 7 bases, leaving 11 bases not matched to a gene. DNA for the CDR3: TGCAGTGCTAGTCGGCAGGGGGTTAATAGTGGCTACACCTTC. Encoded protein: CSASRQGVNSGYTF.

The rearrangement joins TRBV29-1 to TRBJ2-7; 9 bases align to TRBD1. V dropped 7 bases and J dropped 1; count of bases not matched to a gene: 14. The CDR3 is 16 amino acids. Germline values: CDR1 SQVTM, CDR2 ANQGSEA. The CDR3: CSAGTGSPQRSYEQYF. CDR3 coding DNA: TGCAGCGCCGGGACAGGGTCCCCCCAAAGATCCTACGAGCAGTACTTC.

This clone was counted a single time. Other DNA sequences from this sample encode an identical CDR3 as well. The chain recombines TRBV7-2 with TRBJ1-1; D remains unclear. V lost 5 bases, J lost 1 base, and 8 bases lay in between. The CDR3 consists of 13 residues. Germline-derived CDR1 and CDR2 are SGHTA and FQGNSA. The DNA for the CDR3 is TGTGCCAGCAGCCTAACCGAGAACACTGAAGCTTTCTTT. Translation gives CASSLTENTEAFF.

This clone was recorded a few times. The chain uses TRBV27 and TRBJ2-7; 7 bases match TRBD2. V lost 3 bases and J lost 3; bases outside the gene matches: 2. The germline V gene encodes CDR1 MNHEY and CDR2 SMNVEV (reference sequence). The length of the CDR3 is 13 residues. This CDR3 reads CASSLRENYEQYF. Here the CDR3 DNA reads TGTGCCAGCAGTTTGCGGGAGAACTACGAGCAGTACTTC.

This rearrangement joins TRBV5-1 to TRBJ2-3; D not resolved. The CDR3 contains 16 residues. Trimming left V 0 bases short and J 1 base short, with 12 bases between. Germline CDR1 reads SGHRS; CDR2 reads YFSETQ. The CDR3: CASSLASRLGTDTQYF. The CDR3 region has the DNA TGCGCCAGCAGCTTGGCCTCGAGACTGGGCACAGATACGCAGTATTTT.

The chain has TRBV6-6 and TRBJ1-5, with a tentative D call TRBD1 (6 bases). The CDR3 has 13 amino acids. V was clipped by 7 bases and J by 4 bases, with 11 bases between them. Germline CDR1 and CDR2: MNHNY and SVGAGI (reference sequence). CDR3 bases: TGTGCCAGCACCGGACAGCTAAATCAGCCCCAGCATTTT. Its translation is CASTGQLNQPQHF.